Described below is a single TCR beta chain sequence and its context. Its target is unknown. This specimen belongs to a study of CD8+CD57+ T cells in acquired aplastic anemia. As for the study in general: Sorted CD4+ and CD8+ cells yielded DNA averaging about 3.1 ug.

Overall study findings and caveats: In common between the patients and the controls were more than 25 CD8+ CDR3 sequences. The CD8+ Simpson's diversity of patients and controls was not significantly different.

The TCR beta profiling, which covered VDJ combination and CDR3 sequence, was carried out using genomic DNA as the template. TCRdb ran MiXCR on the reads and lists one entry per CDR3 protein. The sample holds 200,000 or so distinct CDR3 sequences, 50% to 75% seen once. The TCR was taken from a human donor with severe aplastic anemia or a healthy control (not recorded which). The material sequenced was sorted CD4+, CD8+, or CD8+CD57+ T cells (not recorded which) from PBMCs.

CDR3 bases: TGTGCCAGCAGTTACGGGCAAGGGGTTAACGAGCAGTACTTC. Translated: CASSYGQGVNEQYF. The chain links TRBV6-5 to TRBJ2-7; possible D gene TRBD1, 5 bases. In germline, CDR1 is MNHEY, CDR2 SVGAGI. This CDR3 comprises 14 residues. Trimming left V 2 bases short and J 5 bases short, with 13 bases between.